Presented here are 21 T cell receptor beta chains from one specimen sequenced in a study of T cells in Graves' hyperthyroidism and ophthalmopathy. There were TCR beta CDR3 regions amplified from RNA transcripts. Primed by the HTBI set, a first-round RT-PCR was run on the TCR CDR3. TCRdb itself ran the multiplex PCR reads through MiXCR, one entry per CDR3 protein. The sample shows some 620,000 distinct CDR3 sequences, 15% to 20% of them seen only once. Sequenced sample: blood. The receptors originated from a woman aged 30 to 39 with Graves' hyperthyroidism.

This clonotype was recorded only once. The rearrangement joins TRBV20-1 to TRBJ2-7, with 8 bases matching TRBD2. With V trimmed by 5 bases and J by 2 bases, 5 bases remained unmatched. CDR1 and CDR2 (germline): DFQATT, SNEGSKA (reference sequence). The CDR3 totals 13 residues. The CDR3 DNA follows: TGCAGTGCTCGTAGCGGGACCCCCTACGAGCAGTACTTC. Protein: CSARSGTPYEQYF.

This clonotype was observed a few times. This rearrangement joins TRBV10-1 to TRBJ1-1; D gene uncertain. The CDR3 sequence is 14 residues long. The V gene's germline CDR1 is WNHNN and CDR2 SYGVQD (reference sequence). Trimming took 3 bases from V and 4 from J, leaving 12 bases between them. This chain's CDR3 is CASSEGGFGTEAFF. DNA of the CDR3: TGCGCCAGCAGTGAAGGTGGGTTTGGCACTGAAGCTTTCTTT.

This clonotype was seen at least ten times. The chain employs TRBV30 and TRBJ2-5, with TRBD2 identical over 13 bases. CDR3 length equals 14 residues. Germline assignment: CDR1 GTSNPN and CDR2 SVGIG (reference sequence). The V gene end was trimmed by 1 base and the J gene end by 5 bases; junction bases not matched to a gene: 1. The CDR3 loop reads CAWSGTSGSETQYF. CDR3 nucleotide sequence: TGTGCCTGGAGTGGGACTAGCGGGAGTGAGACCCAGTACTTC.

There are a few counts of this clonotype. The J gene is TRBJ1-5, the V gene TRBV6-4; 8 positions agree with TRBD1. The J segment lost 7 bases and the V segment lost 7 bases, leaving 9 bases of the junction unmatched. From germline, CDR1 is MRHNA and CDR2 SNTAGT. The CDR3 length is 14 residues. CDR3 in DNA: TGTGCCAGCAAGGACAGGGCTTGGGACCAGCCCCAGCATTTT. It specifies CASKDRAWDQPQHF.

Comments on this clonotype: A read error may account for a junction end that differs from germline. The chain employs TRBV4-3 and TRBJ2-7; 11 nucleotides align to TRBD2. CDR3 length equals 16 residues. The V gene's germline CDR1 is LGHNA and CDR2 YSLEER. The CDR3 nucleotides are TGCGCCAGCAGCCAAGATTTTAGCGGGAGGGCCTACGAGCGGTACTTC. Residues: CASSQDFSGRAYERYF.

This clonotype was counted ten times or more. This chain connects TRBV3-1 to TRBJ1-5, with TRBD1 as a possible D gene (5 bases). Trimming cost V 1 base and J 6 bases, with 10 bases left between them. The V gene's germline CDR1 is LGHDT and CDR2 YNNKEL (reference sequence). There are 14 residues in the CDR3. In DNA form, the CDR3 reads TGTGCCAGCAGCCAAGCGGGGGGGGGTCAGCCCCAGCATTTT. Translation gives CASSQAGGGQPQHF.

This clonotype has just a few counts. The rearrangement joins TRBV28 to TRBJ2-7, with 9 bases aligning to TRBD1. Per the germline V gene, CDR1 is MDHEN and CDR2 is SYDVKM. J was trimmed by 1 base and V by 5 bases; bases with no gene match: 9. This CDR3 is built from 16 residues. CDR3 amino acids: CASSGGRGTGSYEQYF. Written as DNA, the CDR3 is TGTGCCAGCAGTGGGGGTCGGGGGACAGGGTCCTACGAGCAGTACTTC.

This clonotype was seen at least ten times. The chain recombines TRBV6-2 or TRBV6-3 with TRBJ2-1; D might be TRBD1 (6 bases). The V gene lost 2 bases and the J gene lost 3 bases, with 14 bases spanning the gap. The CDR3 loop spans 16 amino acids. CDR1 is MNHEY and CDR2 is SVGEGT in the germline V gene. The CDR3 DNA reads TGTGCCAGCAGTTACAGGGGGAGATTTAACTACAATGAGCAGTTCTTC. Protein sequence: CASSYRGRFNYNEQFF.

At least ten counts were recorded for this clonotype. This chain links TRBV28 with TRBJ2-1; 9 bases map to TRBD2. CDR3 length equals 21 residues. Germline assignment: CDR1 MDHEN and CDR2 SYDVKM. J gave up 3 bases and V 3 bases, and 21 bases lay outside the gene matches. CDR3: CASSFPRGLLAGDKYYNEQFF. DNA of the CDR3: TGTGCCAGCAGTTTCCCGCGGGGGCTTTTAGCGGGAGATAAGTACTACAATGAGCAGTTCTTC.

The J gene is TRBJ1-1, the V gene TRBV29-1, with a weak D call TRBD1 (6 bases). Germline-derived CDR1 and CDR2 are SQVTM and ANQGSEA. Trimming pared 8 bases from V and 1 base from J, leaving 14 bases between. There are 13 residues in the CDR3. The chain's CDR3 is CSIKQGPNTEAFF. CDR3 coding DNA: TGCAGCATCAAACAGGGTCCGAACACTGAAGCTTTCTTT. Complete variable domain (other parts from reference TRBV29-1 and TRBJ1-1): SAVISQKPSRDICQRGTSLTIQCQVDSQVTMMFWYRQQPGQSLTLIATANQGSEATYESGFVIDKFPISRPNLTFSTLTVSNMSPEDSSIYLCSIKQGPNTEAFFGQGTRLTVV.

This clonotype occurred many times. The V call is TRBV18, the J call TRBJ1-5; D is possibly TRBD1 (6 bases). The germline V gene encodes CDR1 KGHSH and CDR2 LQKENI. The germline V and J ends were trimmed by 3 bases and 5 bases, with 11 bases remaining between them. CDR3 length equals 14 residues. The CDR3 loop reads CASSPRGIDQPQHF. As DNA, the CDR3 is TGTGCCAGCTCACCCAGGGGTATAGATCAGCCCCAGCATTTT.

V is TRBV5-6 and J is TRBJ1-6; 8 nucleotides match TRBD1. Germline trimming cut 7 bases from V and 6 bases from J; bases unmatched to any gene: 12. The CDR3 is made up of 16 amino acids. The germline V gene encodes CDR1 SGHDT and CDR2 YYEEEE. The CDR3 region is CASANMRQGLNSPLHF. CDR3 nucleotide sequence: TGTGCCAGCGCCAACATGAGACAGGGGCTTAATTCACCCCTCCACTTT. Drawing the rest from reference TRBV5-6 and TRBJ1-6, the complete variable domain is DAGVTQSPTHLIKTRGQQVTLRCSPKSGHDTVSWYQQALGQGPQFIFQYYEEEERQRGNFPDRFSGHQFPNYSSELNVNALLLGDSALYLCASANMRQGLNSPLHFGNGTRLTVT.

The CDR3 DNA is TGTGCCAGCAGCTCCCCCGGTGCCCCCAATGAGCAGTTCTTC. Amino acids: CASSSPGAPNEQFF. This sequence joins TRBV12-3 or TRBV12-4 and TRBJ2-1; D is unclear. The CDR3 runs to 14 residues. V dropped 6 bases and J dropped 6 bases, with 15 bases sitting between them.

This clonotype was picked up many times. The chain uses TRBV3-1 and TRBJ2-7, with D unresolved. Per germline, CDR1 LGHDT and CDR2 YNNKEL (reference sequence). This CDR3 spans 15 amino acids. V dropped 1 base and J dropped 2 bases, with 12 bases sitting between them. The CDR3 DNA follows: TGTGCCAGCAGCCAAGGCGCCAGCTTCACCTACGAGCAGTACTTC. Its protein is CASSQGASFTYEQYF.

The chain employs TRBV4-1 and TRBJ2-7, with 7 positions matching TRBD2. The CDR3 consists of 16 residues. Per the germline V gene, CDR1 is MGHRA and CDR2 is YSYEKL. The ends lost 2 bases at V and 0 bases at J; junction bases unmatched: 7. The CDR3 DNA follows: TGCGCCAGCAGCCAACCCCTAGCGGACCTCTCCTACGAGCAGTACTTC. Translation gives CASSQPLADLSYEQYF.

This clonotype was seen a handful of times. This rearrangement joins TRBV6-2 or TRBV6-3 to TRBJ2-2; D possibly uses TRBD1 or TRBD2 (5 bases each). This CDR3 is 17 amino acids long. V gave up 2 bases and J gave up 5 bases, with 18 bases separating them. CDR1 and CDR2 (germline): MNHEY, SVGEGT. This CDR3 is CASSYRGRVVGTGELFF. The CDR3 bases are TGTGCCAGCAGTTACCGGGGCAGGGTCGTAGGAACCGGGGAGCTGTTTTTT.

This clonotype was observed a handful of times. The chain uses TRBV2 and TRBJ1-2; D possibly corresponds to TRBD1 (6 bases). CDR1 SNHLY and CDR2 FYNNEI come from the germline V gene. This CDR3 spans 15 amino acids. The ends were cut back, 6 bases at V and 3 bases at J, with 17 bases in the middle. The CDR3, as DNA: TGTGCCAGCAGGGGGGCCCGTACTGCTTACTATGGCTACACCTTC. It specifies CASRGARTAYYGYTF. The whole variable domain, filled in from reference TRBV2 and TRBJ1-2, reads EPEVTQTPSHQVTQMGQEVILRCVPISNHLYFYWYRQILGQKVEFLVSFYNNEISEKSEIFDDQFSVERPDGSNFTLKIRSTKLEDSAMYFCASRGARTAYYGYTFGSGTRLTVV.

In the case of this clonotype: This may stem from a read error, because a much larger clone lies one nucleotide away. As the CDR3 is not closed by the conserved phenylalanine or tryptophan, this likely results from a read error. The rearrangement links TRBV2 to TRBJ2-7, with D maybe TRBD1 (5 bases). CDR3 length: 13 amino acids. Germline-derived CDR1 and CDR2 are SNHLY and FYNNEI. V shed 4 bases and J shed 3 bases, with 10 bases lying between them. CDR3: CASSVTGNYEQYL. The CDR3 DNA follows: TGTGCCAGCAGTGTAACAGGAAACTACGAGCAGTACCTC.

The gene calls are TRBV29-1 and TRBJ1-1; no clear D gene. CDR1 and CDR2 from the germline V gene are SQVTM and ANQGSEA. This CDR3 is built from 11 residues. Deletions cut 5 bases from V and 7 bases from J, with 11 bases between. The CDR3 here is CSVRLGGEAFF. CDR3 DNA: TGCAGCGTTCGACTGGGTGGTGAAGCTTTCTTT.

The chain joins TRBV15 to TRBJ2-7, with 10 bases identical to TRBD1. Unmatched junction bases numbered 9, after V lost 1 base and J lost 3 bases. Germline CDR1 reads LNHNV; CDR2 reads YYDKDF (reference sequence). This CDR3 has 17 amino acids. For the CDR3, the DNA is TGTGCCACCAGCAGAGGGGACAGGGGCCTAACCAACTACGAGCAGTACTTC. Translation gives CATSRGDRGLTNYEQYF.

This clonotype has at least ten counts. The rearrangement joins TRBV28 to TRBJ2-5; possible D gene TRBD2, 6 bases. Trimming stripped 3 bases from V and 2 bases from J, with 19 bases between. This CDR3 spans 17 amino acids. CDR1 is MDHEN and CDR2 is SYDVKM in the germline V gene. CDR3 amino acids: CASSLLAEVKIQETQYF. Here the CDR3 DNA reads TGTGCCAGCAGTTTGTTAGCGGAAGTGAAGATTCAAGAGACCCAGTACTTC.